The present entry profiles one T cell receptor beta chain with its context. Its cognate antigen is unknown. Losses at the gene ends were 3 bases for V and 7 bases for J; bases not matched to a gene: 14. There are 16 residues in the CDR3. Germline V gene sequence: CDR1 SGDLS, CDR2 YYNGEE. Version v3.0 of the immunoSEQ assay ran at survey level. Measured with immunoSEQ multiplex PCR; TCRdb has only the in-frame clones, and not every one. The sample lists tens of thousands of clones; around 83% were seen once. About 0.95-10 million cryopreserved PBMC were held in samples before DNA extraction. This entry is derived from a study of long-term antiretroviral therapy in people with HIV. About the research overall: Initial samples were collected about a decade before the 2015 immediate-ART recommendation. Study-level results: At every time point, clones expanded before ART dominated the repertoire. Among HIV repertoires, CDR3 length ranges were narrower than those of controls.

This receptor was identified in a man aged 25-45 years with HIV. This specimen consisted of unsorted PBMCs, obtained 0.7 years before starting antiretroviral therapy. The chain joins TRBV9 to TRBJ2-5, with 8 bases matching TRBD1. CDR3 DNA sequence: TGTGCCAGCAGCGATTGGACAGGGAATGATCCTGGGACCCAGTACTTC. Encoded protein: CASSDWTGNDPGTQYF. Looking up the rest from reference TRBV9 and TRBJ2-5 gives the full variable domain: DSGVTQTPKHLITATGQRVTLRCSPRSGDLSVYWYQQSLDQGLQFLIQYYNGEERAKGNILERFSAQQFPDLHSELNLSSLELGDSALYFCASSDWTGNDPGTQYFGPGTRLLVL.